This TCR beta chain was observed in a study of T cell changes during pregnancy in multiple sclerosis. Assay: immunoSEQ multiplex PCR; the TCRdb copy retains only in-frame clones and omits some. Among over 80,000 clones listed, around nine tenths were seen once. The CDR3 sequence is 17 residues long. CDR1 is KGHSH, CDR2 LQKENI, per germline. Trimming cost V 1 base and J 2 bases; bases outside gene matches: 6. This chain connects TRBV18 to TRBJ2-1; 9 bases are a match to TRBD2. Sequencing was performed on peripheral blood, taken in the second trimester of pregnancy. The receptor comes from a female donor in good health, enrolled as a control in a pregnancy study. CDR3 protein: CASSPRPGLAAYNEQFF. CDR3 DNA sequence: TGTGCCAGCTCACCACGCCCGGGACTAGCCGCCTACAATGAGCAGTTCTTC.